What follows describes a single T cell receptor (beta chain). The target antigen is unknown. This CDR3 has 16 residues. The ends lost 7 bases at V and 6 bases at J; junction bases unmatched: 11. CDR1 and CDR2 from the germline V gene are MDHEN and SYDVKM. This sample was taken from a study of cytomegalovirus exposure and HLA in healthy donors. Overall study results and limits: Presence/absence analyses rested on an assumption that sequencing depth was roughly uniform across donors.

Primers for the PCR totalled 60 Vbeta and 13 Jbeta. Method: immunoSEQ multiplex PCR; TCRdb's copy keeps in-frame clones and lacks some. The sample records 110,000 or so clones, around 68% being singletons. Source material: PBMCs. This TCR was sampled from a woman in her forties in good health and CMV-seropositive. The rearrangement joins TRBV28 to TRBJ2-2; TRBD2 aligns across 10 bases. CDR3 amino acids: CASMDLAGARAGELFF. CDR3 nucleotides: TGTGCCAGCATGGATCTAGCGGGAGCAAGGGCCGGGGAGCTGTTTTTT.